This entry lists 2 T cell receptor beta chains sequenced from one sample in a study of shared clonotypes between healthy human individuals. Data came from immunoSEQ multiplex PCR; TCRdb stores just in-frame clones and leaves some out. The sample lists 2 million to 2.5 million clones; around 95% were seen once. The sample taken for sequencing was naive CD4+ T cells sorted from blood. As to subset: CD45RA+ positively selected. Receptor source: a man between 18 and 29 years old in good health.

The V and J genes are TRBV28 and TRBJ2-1; TRBD1 matches 8 bases. Trimming took 8 bases from V and 4 from J; bases not matched to a gene: 13. CDR1 is MDHEN, CDR2 SYDVKM, per germline. The CDR3 length is 16 residues. As DNA, the CDR3 is TGTGCCAGCCTCTCCGCAGCAGGGGGCTTGTACAATGAGCAGTTCTTC. Translation: CASLSAAGGLYNEQFF. The whole variable domain, filled in from reference TRBV28 and TRBJ2-1, reads DVKVTQSSRYLVKRTGEKVFLECVQDMDHENMFWYRQDPGLGLRLIYFSYDVKMKEKGDIPEGYSVSREKKERFSLILESASTNQTSMYLCASLSAAGGLYNEQFFGPGTRLTVL.

The J gene is TRBJ1-5, the V gene TRBV6-5, with 7 bases aligning to TRBD1. CDR3 length: 14 amino acids. V lost 7 bases, J lost 7 bases, and 10 bases stayed unmatched. Germline CDR1 reads MNHEY; CDR2 reads SVGAGI. The CDR3: CASTRLLGGQPQHF. DNA of the CDR3: TGTGCCAGCACCCGACTCCTAGGGGGCCAGCCCCAGCATTTT.